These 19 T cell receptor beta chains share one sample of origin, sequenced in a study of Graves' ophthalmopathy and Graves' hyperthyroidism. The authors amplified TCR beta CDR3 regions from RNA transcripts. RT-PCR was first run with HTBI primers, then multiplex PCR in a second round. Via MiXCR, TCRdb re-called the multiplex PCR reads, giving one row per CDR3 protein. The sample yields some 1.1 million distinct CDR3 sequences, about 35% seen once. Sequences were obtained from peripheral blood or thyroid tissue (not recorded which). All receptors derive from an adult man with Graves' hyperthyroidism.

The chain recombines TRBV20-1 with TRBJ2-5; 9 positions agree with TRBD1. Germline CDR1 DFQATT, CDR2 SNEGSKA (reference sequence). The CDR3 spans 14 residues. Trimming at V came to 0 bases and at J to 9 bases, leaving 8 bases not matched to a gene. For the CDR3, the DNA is TGCAGTGCTAGAGACCGACAGGGGGATCAGCCCCAGTACTTC. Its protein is CSARDRQGDQPQYF.

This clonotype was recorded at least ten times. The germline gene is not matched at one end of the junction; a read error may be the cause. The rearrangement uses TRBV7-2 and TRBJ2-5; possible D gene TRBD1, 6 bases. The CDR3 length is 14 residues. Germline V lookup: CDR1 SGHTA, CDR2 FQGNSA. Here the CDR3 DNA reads TGCGCCAGCAGCCCGACAGGCGGTCGGGAGACCCAGTACTTC. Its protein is CASSPTGGRETQYF.

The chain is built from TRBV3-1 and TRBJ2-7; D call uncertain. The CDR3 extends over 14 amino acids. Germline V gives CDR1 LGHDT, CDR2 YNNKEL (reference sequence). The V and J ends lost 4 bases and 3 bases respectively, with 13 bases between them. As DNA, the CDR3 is TGTGCCAGCAGCCCCTTGGAGTCTCGCTACGAGCAGTACTTC. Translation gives CASSPLESRYEQYF.

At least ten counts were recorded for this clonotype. The CDR3 loop is CASSSVVAFF. CDR3 coding DNA: TGTGCCAGCAGTTCTGTAGTTGCTTTCTTT. The rearrangement joins TRBV28 to TRBJ1-1; D unclear. CDR3 length: 10 residues. Germline assignment: CDR1 MDHEN and CDR2 SYDVKM. V lost 4 bases and J 11 bases, leaving 8 bases between the germline ends.

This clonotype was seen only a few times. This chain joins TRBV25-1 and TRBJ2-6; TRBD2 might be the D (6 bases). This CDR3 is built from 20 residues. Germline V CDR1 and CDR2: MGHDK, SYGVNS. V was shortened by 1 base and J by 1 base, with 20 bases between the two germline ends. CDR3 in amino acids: CASSEFPGRDRVSGANVLTF. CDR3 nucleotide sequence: TGTGCCAGCAGTGAATTCCCGGGGCGGGACCGTGTATCTGGGGCCAACGTCCTGACTTTC.

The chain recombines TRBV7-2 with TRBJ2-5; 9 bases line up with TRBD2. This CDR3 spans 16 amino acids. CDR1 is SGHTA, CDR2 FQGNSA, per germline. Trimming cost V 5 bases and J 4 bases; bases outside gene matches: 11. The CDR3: CASSVIAGAIGETQYF. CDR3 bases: TGTGCCAGCAGCGTGATAGCGGGAGCTATCGGAGAGACCCAGTACTTC.

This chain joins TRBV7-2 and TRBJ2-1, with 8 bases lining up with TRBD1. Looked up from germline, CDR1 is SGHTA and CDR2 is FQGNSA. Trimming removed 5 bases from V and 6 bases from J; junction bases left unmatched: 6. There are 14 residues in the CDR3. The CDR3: CASSRTGMANEQFF. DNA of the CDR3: TGTGCCAGCAGCAGGACAGGGATGGCCAATGAGCAGTTCTTC.

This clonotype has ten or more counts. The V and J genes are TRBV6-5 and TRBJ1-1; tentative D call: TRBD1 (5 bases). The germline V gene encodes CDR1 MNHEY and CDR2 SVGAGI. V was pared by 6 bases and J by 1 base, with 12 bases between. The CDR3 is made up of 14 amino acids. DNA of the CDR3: TGTGCCAGCAGAGTCGGACATTCGAACACTGAAGCTTTCTTT. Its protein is CASRVGHSNTEAFF.

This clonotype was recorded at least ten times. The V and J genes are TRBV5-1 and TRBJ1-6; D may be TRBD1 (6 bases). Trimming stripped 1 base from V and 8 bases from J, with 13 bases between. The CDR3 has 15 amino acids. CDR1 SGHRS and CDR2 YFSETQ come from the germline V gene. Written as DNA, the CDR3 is TGCGCCAGCAGCTTGCTTGGGACAAGGGATTCACCCCTCCACTTT. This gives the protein CASSLLGTRDSPLHF.

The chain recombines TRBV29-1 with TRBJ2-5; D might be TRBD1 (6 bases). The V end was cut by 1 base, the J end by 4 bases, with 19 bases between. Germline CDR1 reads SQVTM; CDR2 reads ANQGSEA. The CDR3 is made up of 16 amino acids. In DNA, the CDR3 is TGCAGCGTTGAAGTAAACCGGGACAACTATTTAGAGACCCAGTACTTC. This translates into CSVEVNRDNYLETQYF.

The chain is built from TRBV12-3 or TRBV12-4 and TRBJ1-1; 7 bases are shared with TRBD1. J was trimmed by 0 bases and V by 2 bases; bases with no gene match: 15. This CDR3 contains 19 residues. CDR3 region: CASSLRRGGSRDMNTEAFF. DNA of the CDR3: TGTGCCAGCAGTTTACGACGAGGGGGCAGCCGTGATATGAACACTGAAGCTTTCTTT.

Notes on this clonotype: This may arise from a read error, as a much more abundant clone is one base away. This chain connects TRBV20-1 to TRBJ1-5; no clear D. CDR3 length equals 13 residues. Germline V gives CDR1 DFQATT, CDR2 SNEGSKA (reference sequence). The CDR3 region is CSARMVSNQLQHF. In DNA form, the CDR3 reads TGCAGTGCTAGAATGGTATCGAATCAGCTCCAGCATTTT.

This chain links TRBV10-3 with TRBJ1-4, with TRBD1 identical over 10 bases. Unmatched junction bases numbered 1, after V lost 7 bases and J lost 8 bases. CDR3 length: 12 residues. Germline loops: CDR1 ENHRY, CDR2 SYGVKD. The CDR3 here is CAITGQGEKLFF. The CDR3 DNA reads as TGTGCCATCACGGGACAGGGGGAAAAACTGTTTTTT.

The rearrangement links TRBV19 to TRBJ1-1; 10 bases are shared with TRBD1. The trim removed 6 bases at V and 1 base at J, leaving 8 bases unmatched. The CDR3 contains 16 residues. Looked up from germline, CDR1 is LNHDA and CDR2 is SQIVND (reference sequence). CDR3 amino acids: CASRVTGGSRNTEAFF. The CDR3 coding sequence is TGTGCCAGTAGAGTGACAGGGGGCTCAAGGAACACTGAAGCTTTCTTT.

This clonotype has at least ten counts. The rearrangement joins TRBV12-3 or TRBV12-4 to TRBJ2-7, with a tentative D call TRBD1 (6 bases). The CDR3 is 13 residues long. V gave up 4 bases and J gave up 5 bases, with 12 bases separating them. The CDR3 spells CASSSAGANEQYF. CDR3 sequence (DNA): TGTGCCAGCAGTTCGGCAGGGGCAAACGAGCAGTACTTC.

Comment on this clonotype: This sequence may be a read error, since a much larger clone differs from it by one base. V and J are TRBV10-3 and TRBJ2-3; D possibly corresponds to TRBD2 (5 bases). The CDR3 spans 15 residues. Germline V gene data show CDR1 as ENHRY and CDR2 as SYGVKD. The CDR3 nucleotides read TGTGCCATCGGTGAGTCGCGAGGGAGCACAGATACGCAGTATTTT. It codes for CAIGESRGSTDTQYF.

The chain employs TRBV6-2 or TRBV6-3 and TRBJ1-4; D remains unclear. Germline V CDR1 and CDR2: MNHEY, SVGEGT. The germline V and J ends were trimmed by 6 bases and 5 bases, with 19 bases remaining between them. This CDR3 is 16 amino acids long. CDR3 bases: TGTGCCAGCAGCGCCCAGCACCGGGCTACGAATGAAAAACTGTTTTTT. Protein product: CASSAQHRATNEKLFF.

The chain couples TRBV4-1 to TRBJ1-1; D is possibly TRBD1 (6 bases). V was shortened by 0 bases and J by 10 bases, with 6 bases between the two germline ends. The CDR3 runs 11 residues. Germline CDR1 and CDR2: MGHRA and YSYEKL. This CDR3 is CASSQDRGAFF. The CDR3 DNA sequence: TGCGCCAGCAGCCAAGACAGGGGAGCTTTCTTT.

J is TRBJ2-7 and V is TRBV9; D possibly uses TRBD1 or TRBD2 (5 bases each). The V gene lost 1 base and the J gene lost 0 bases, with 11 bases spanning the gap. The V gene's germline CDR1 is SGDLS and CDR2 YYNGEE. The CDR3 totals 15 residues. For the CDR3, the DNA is TGTGCCAGCAGCGTACGGGACGGGCGCTCCTACGAGCAGTACTTC. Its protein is CASSVRDGRSYEQYF.